These 8 T cell receptor beta chains originate from one sample sequenced in a study of blood T cell repertoires in COVID-19. Repertoires were generated with immunoSEQ multiplex PCR, while TCRdb's copy carries only in-frame clones and drops some. The sample includes about 160,000 clones, around four fifths of them seen just once. Input material: PBMCs or T cells enriched from blood (not recorded which). These receptor sequences come from a woman aged 50 to 65 who had recovered from COVID-19.

V and J are TRBV2 and TRBJ2-3, with 10 bases fitting TRBD2. The trim removed 4 bases at V and 2 bases at J, leaving 3 bases unmatched. Germline values: CDR1 SNHLY, CDR2 FYNNEI. The CDR3 spans 15 residues. CDR3 nucleotide sequence: TGTGCCAGCAGTGCGGGACTAGCGTTCACAGATACGCAGTATTTT. Translated: CASSAGLAFTDTQYF.

This clone was seen ten or more times. The chain joins TRBV21-1 to TRBJ1-3; the DNA was not used to check the table's D call, TRBD1. TRBV21-1 is a pseudogene locus. The CDR3 is 18 amino acids. Written as DNA, the CDR3 is TGTGCCAGCAGCAAACTGTGGGGGACAGGGGGCTCTGGAAACACCATATATTTT. It yields the protein CASSKLWGTGGSGNTIYF.

V gene TRBV18 combines with J gene TRBJ2-1; 10 nucleotides align to TRBD2. V lost 6 bases, J lost 7 bases, and 12 bases stayed unmatched. The CDR3 length is 16 residues. In germline, CDR1 is KGHSH, CDR2 LQKENI. CDR3 coding DNA: TGTGCCAGCTCGTACGTAGCGGGAGGCCTTGGGAATGAGCAGTTCTTC. Encoded protein: CASSYVAGGLGNEQFF.

The chain couples TRBV6-5 to TRBJ2-7, with D hard to call. CDR1 MNHEY and CDR2 SVGAGI come from the germline V gene. The CDR3 contains 11 residues. V lost 8 bases and J 4 bases, leaving 9 bases between the germline ends. CDR3 bases: TGTGCCAGCCGCCAACTGTACGAGCAGTACGTC. It codes for CASRQLYEQYV.

This chain links TRBV5-1 with TRBJ1-4, with D possibly being TRBD1 (6 bases). The ends were cut back, 4 bases at V and 4 bases at J, with 11 bases in the middle. CDR1 is SGHRS and CDR2 is YFSETQ in the germline V gene. This CDR3 has 14 amino acids. Here the CDR3 DNA reads TGCGCCAGCAGCATGACAGGATTTAATGAAAAACTGTTTTTT. It encodes CASSMTGFNEKLFF. Full variable domain (outside the CDR3, taken from reference TRBV5-1 and TRBJ1-4): KAGVTQTPRYLIKTRGQQVTLSCSPISGHRSVSWYQQTPGQGLQFLFEYFSETQRNKGNFPGRFSGRQFSNSRSEMNVSTLELGDSALYLCASSMTGFNEKLFFGSGTQLSVL.

V gene TRBV6-2 or TRBV6-3 combines with J gene TRBJ2-1; D may be TRBD1 (5 bases). Germline V gene lookup returns CDR1 MNHEY and CDR2 SVGEGT. The CDR3 loop spans 12 amino acids. V lost 6 bases and J 9 bases, leaving 12 bases between the germline ends. The CDR3 spells CASSLGHTEQFF. The CDR3 coding sequence is TGTGCCAGCAGCTTGGGGCATACTGAGCAGTTCTTC.

The V and J genes are TRBV6-4 and TRBJ1-2; D remains ambiguous. CDR3 size: 13 residues. Germline CDR1 reads MRHNA; CDR2 reads SNTAGT. V was cut by 2 bases and J by 7 bases, with 11 bases left in between. CDR3 bases: TGTGCCAGCAGTGACGGGAGATTAGGTGGCTACACCTTC. Translating gives CASSDGRLGGYTF.

The chain links TRBV11-1 to TRBJ2-1; TRBD2 matches at 7 bases. V trimming: 7 bases; J trimming: 9 bases; junction bases outside the gene matches: 18. Germline CDR1 is SGHAT and CDR2 is FQDESV (reference sequence). The CDR3 is 16 residues long. The CDR3 DNA sequence: TGTGCCAGCAATCCCCGAGCGGGGCTAGCGTTAGGTGAGCAGTTCTTC. Translating gives CASNPRAGLALGEQFF. Filled out from reference TRBV11-1 and TRBJ2-1, the complete variable domain reads EAEVAQSPRYKITEKSQAVAFWCDPISGHATLYWYRQILGQGPELLVQFQDESVVDDSQLPKDRFSAERLKGVDSTLKIQPAELGDSAMYLCASNPRAGLALGEQFFGPGTRLTVL.